This T cell receptor beta chain was documented in a study of read filtering for tumor transcriptome and immune sequencing. About the study: Patients were approximately 18 male and 13 to 15 female, mean age 65.9 years, range roughly 47 to 85.

The library was built from about 400 ng RNA with molecular barcoded adaptors for alpha/delta and beta/gamma chains. TCRdb re-called the reads through MiXCR, storing one row per CDR3 protein. The profile shows about 86,000 distinct CDR3 sequences, approximately 13% of them singletons. Bone marrow was sampled from every patient at the time of active disease. This clonotype came up many times. Its cognate antigen is unknown. Trimming at V came to 7 bases and at J to 1 base, leaving 10 bases not matched to a gene. The length of the CDR3 is 15 residues. Germline V gives CDR1 SGHRS, CDR2 YFSETQ. General study points: IR-seq captured clonotypes deeper and more reliably than RNA-seq.

The sequenced sample consisted of a population of CD138-negative cells sorted from bone marrow. The sequence was collected from a donor at least 40 years old with multiple myeloma. V usage is TRBV5-1 and J usage is TRBJ1-1; TRBD1 matches at 7 bases. CDR3 protein: CASRRGGQKNTEAFF. For the CDR3, the DNA is TGCGCCAGCCGTAGGGGGGGACAGAAGAACACTGAAGCTTTCTTT.